Below are 6 T cell receptor beta chains sequenced from a single sample in a study of T-cell memory formation after mild COVID-19. TCRdb itself ran the 5' RACE reads through MiXCR, one entry per CDR3 protein. Of under 300,000 distinct CDR3 sequences listed, about a sixth are singletons. Sequencing input: PBMCs or a T cell subset sorted from them (not recorded which). All receptors come from a man aged 18 to 30 who had mild COVID-19 (a few samples of this study predate the infection). Cell type and time point are not known.

This clonotype occurred many times. This sequence joins TRBV7-2 and TRBJ2-1; D is uncertain. This CDR3 has 11 residues. The germline gives CDR1 SGHTA, CDR2 FQGNSA. V was clipped by 2 bases and J by 8 bases, with 4 bases between them. The CDR3 DNA follows: TGTGCCAGCAGCTTATTCTATGAGCAGTTCTTC. This sequence encodes CASSLFYEQFF.

This rearrangement joins TRBV20-1 to TRBJ2-3, with D possibly called TRBD1 or TRBD2 (6 bases each). The CDR3 runs 14 residues. V lost 6 bases to trimming and J lost 4 bases, with 17 bases between them. Germline V gene data show CDR1 as DFQATT and CDR2 as SNEGSKA (reference sequence). The CDR3: CSAGGGVGADTQYF. CDR3 sequence (DNA): TGCAGTGCGGGGGGCGGGGTAGGCGCAGATACGCAGTATTTT.

The J gene is TRBJ2-5, the V gene TRBV10-3; D unresolved. With 7 bases removed from V and 5 bases from J, the gap between germline ends came to 20 bases. The length of the CDR3 is 15 residues. Germline V gene lookup returns CDR1 ENHRY and CDR2 SYGVKD. CDR3 sequence: CAITVSGTGKETQYF. The CDR3 DNA is TGTGCCATCACGGTATCGGGCACGGGCAAGGAGACCCAGTACTTC.

This clonotype appeared a few times. The chain employs TRBV7-9 and TRBJ1-2; perhaps TRBD1 as D (5 bases). Per germline, CDR1 SEHNR and CDR2 FQNEAQ (reference sequence). The CDR3 is 13 residues long. V was pared by 2 bases and J by 8 bases, with 12 bases between. The CDR3 is CASSLQGLGGYTF. DNA for the CDR3: TGTGCCAGCAGCTTACAGGGCCTCGGGGGCTACACCTTC.

This clonotype has a handful of counts. The chain links TRBV12-3 or TRBV12-4 to TRBJ2-1, with a weak D call TRBD2 (5 bases). Trimming pared 7 bases from V and 10 bases from J, leaving 14 bases between. CDR3 length: 12 amino acids. The CDR3 sequence is CASTWTTGEQFF. CDR3 sequence (DNA): TGTGCCAGCACTTGGACGACGGGGGAGCAGTTCTTC.

V usage is TRBV15 and J usage is TRBJ2-7; 10 bases fit TRBD1. CDR3 length: 19 residues. Losses at the gene ends were 0 bases for V and 1 base for J; bases not matched to a gene: 12. Germline CDR1 LNHNV, CDR2 YYDKDF (reference sequence). CDR3 loop: CATSREQTSGTGVSYEQYF. The CDR3 DNA follows: TGTGCCACCAGCAGAGAACAAACCTCCGGGACAGGGGTATCCTACGAGCAGTACTTC.